This T cell receptor (beta chain) was sequenced during a study of CD8+CD57+ T cells in acquired aplastic anemia. General study findings and limits: Sharing between patients and controls was observed for around 30 CD8+ CDR3 sequences.

About this clonotype: Its antigen remains unidentified.

Germline V gene lookup returns CDR1 ENHRY and CDR2 SYGVKD. This CDR3 spans 13 amino acids. V lost 10 bases to trimming and J lost 7 bases, with 14 bases between them. For CDR3 and TCR beta VDJ profiling, genomic DNA was the template used. Using its own MiXCR run on the reads, TCRdb lists one record per CDR3 protein. The data show 400,000 to 450,000 distinct CDR3 sequences, with roughly 68% seen just once and 3% to 5% held by the top ten. The material sequenced was sorted CD4+, CD8+, or CD8+CD57+ T cells (not recorded which) from PBMCs. The rearrangement links TRBV10-3 to TRBJ1-6; TRBD1 might be the D (6 bases). This TCR was recovered from a human donor in good health, serving as a control. In DNA, the CDR3 is TGTGCCACCAGCGGGCAGGGGAATTCACCCCTCCACTTT. It translates to CATSGQGNSPLHF.